This entry lists 8 T cell receptor beta chains sequenced from one sample in a study of blood T cell repertoires in COVID-19. Using immunoSEQ multiplex PCR, the repertoire was profiled, and TCRdb retains in-frame clones only, with some absent. Among approximately 390,000 clones listed, 85% to 90% were seen once. The sample consisted of PBMCs or T cells enriched from blood (not recorded which). These receptors all come from a woman between 50 and 59 years old who had recovered from COVID-19.

The J gene is TRBJ1-1, the V gene TRBV28; D is ambiguous. Germline V gives CDR1 MDHEN, CDR2 SYDVKM. The CDR3 sequence is 12 residues long. V lost 2 bases to trimming and J lost 8 bases, with 9 bases between them. The chain's CDR3 is CASSLVWPEAFF. The CDR3 DNA sequence: TGTGCCAGCAGTTTAGTTTGGCCAGAAGCTTTCTTT.

The chain is built from TRBV7-8 and TRBJ2-1; weak D call: TRBD1 (6 bases). This CDR3 has 15 residues. Germline values: CDR1 SGHVS, CDR2 FQNEAQ. Trimming took 4 bases from V and 3 from J, leaving 13 bases between them. Here the CDR3 DNA reads TGTGCCAGCAGCTCCCGGGACACCTACTACAATGAGCAGTTCTTC. Translation gives CASSSRDTYYNEQFF.

This clone was seen just once. The genes are TRBV28 and TRBJ1-2; D unresolved. CDR3 length equals 15 residues. V lost 3 bases to trimming and J lost 2 bases, with 13 bases between them. Germline CDR1 and CDR2: MDHEN and SYDVKM. The CDR3 is CASSLPRGGNYGYTF. CDR3 nucleotides: TGTGCCAGCAGTTTGCCCCGGGGTGGGAACTATGGCTACACCTTC.

The V and J genes are TRBV7-2 and TRBJ2-3, with D possibly TRBD1 on 5 matching bases. Germline V CDR1 and CDR2: SGHTA, FQGNSA. Trimming cost V 1 base and J 2 bases, with 10 bases left between them. The CDR3 is 15 amino acids. The DNA for the CDR3 is TGTGCCAGCAGCTTAGTGTCCAGGGTCACAGATACGCAGTATTTT. Amino acid sequence: CASSLVSRVTDTQYF.

The J gene is TRBJ2-2, the V gene TRBV6-5; D is perhaps TRBD1 (5 bases). The CDR3 length is 15 residues. The V end was cut by 6 bases, the J end by 0 bases, with 11 bases between. Germline assignment: CDR1 MNHEY and CDR2 SVGAGI. The CDR3 nucleotides read TGTGCCAGCAGACGGACAAGGACGAACACCGGGGAGCTGTTTTTT. Translating it yields CASRRTRTNTGELFF.

The chain recombines TRBV4-1 with TRBJ2-7, with D perhaps TRBD2 (6 bases). CDR1 MGHRA and CDR2 YSYEKL come from the germline V gene. V was cut by 1 base and J by 0 bases, with 13 bases left in between. The CDR3 is 16 amino acids. CDR3 in DNA: TGCGCCAGCAGCCAAGTGGCGGGGTCCCTCTCCTACGAGCAGTACTTC. Translation gives CASSQVAGSLSYEQYF.

The chain recombines TRBV5-6 with TRBJ1-1; TRBD1 might be the D (6 bases). Per germline, CDR1 SGHDT and CDR2 YYEEEE. The ends were cut back, 3 bases at V and 8 bases at J, with 8 bases in the middle. The CDR3 is 11 residues long. The CDR3 DNA reads TGTGCCAGCAGCTCGCAGGGGGAAGCTTTCTTT. It yields the protein CASSSQGEAFF.

The chain recombines TRBV19 with TRBJ1-4; D is perhaps TRBD1 (5 bases). The CDR3 sequence is 14 residues long. Trimming removed 5 bases from V and 4 bases from J, with 11 bases in between. Germline V gene sequence: CDR1 LNHDA, CDR2 SQIVND (reference sequence). The CDR3 bases are TGTGCCAGTAGTGTTTCCCAGGGTAATGAAAAACTGTTTTTT. Encoded protein: CASSVSQGNEKLFF.